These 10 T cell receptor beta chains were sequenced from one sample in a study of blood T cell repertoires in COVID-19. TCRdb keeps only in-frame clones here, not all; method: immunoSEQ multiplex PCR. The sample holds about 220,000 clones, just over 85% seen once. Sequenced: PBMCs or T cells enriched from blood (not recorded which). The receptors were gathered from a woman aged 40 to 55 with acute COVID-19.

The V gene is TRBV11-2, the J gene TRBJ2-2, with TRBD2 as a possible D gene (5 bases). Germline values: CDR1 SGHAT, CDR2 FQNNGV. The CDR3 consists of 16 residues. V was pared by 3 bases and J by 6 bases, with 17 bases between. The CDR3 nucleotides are TGTGCCAGCAGCTTCCTCTCCGGCAGGCGGGCCGGGGAGCTGTTTTTT. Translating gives CASSFLSGRRAGELFF.

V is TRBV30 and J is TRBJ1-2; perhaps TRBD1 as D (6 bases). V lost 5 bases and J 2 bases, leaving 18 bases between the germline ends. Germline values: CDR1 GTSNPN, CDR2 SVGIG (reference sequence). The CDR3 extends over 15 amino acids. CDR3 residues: CAWAGDYLRNYGYTF. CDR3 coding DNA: TGTGCCTGGGCAGGGGATTACCTTCGAAACTATGGCTACACCTTC.

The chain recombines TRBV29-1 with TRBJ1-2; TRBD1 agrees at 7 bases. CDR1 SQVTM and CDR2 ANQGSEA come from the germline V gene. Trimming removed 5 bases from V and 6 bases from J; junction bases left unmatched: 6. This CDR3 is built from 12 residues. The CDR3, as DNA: TGCAGCGTTCGGACAGGTGGAGATGGCTACACCTTC. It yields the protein CSVRTGGDGYTF.

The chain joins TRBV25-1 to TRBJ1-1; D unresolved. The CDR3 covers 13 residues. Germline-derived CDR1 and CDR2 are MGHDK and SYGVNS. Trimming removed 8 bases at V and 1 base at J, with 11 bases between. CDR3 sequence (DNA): TGTGCCAGCCGTGGCTCGAGGAACACTGAAGCTTTCTTT. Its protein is CASRGSRNTEAFF.

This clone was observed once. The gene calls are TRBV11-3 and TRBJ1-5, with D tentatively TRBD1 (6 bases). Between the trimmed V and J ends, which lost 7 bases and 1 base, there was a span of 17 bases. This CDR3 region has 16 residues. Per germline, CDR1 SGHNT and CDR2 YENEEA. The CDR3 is CASILRGGSSNQPQHF. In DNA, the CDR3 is TGTGCCAGCATTCTAAGGGGGGGTAGCAGCAATCAGCCCCAGCATTTT.

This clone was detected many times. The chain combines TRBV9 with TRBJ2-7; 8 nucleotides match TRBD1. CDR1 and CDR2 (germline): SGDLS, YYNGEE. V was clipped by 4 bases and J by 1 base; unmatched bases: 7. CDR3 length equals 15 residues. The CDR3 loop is CASSPRTGSSYEQYF. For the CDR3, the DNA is TGTGCCAGCAGCCCCCGGACAGGGTCATCCTACGAGCAGTACTTC.

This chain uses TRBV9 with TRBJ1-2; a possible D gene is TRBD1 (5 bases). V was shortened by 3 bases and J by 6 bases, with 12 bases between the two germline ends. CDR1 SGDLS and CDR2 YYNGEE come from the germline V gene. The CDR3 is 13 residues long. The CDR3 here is CASSARESNGYTF. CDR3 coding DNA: TGTGCCAGCAGCGCCAGGGAATCCAATGGCTACACCTTC.

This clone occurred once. CDR3 loop: CASTQGRGQGAEAFF. The DNA of the CDR3 is TGTGCCAGCACTCAAGGCCGGGGACAAGGGGCTGAAGCTTTCTTT. This chain links TRBV6-5 with TRBJ1-1; possibly TRBD1 for D (6 bases). Germline V gene sequence: CDR1 MNHEY, CDR2 SVGAGI. V lost 7 bases and J lost 6, with 21 bases in between. The CDR3 sequence is 15 residues long.

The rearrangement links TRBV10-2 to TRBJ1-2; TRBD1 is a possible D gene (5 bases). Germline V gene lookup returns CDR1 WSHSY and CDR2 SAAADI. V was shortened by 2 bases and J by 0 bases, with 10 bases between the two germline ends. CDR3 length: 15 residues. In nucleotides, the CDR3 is TGCGCCAGCAGTGAGGGAGGGGCCCCTAACTATGGCTACACCTTC. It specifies CASSEGGAPNYGYTF.

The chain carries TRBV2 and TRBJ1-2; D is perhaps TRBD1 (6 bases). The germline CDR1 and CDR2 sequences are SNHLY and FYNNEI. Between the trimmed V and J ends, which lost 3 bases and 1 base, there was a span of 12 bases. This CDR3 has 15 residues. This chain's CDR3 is CASSDLGRGNYGYTF. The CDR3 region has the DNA TGTGCCAGCAGTGATCTGGGCAGGGGTAACTATGGCTACACCTTC.